Each of the 12 T cell receptor beta chains below was sequenced from the same sample in a study of cytomegalovirus exposure and HLA in healthy donors. Assay used: immunoSEQ multiplex PCR; TCRdb lists only in-frame clones, some missing. The sample lists 150,000 to 200,000 clones, roughly nine tenths occurring once. What was sequenced was PBMCs. The receptors stem from a woman between 18 and 29 years old in good health and CMV-seropositive.

The chain combines TRBV4-1 with TRBJ2-1, with 11 bases identical to TRBD2. Germline V CDR1 and CDR2: MGHRA, YSYEKL. Trimming removed 1 base from V and 0 bases from J; junction bases left unmatched: 8. CDR3 length equals 19 residues. CDR3 sequence: CASSQASSGRPPSYNEQFF. Written as DNA, the CDR3 is TGCGCCAGCAGCCAAGCCTCTAGCGGGAGGCCCCCCTCCTACAATGAGCAGTTCTTC.

The rearrangement uses TRBV7-9 and TRBJ2-7, with TRBD1 matching over 7 bases. Germline-derived CDR1 and CDR2 are SEHNR and FQNEAQ (reference sequence). The CDR3 is 15 residues long. Trimming cost V 0 bases and J 2 bases; bases outside gene matches: 4. Here the CDR3 reads CASSLAGQQAYEQYF. CDR3 coding DNA: TGTGCCAGCAGCTTAGCGGGACAGCAAGCCTACGAGCAGTACTTC.

V is TRBV7-5 and J is TRBJ2-5; no DNA check was done on the table's D call, TRBD1. TRBV7-5 is annotated as a pseudogene. This CDR3 has 16 residues. CDR3 protein: CVRGKTRGYRAETQYF. DNA of the CDR3: TGTGTCAGGGGCAAAACTCGAGGCTACAGGGCAGAGACCCAGTACTTC.

The chain's CDR3 is CASSLFPGAGGYEQYF. In nucleotides, the CDR3 is TGTGCCAGCAGCTTGTTCCCGGGAGCCGGGGGCTACGAGCAGTACTTC. J is TRBJ2-7 and V is TRBV5-4; D might be TRBD2 (6 bases). With 1 base removed from V and 3 bases from J, the gap between germline ends came to 17 bases. CDR1 and CDR2 (germline): SGHNT, YYREEE (reference sequence). The CDR3 is 16 amino acids.

V and J are TRBV5-1 and TRBJ1-2, with TRBD1 as a possible D gene (6 bases). V was pared by 0 bases and J by 4 bases, with 7 bases between. The CDR3 length is 13 residues. The germline V gene has CDR1 SGHRS and CDR2 YFSETQ. CDR3 DNA: TGCGCCAGCAGCTTGGAAGGGGGCTATGGCTACACCTTC. Its translation is CASSLEGGYGYTF.

The chain couples TRBV7-9 to TRBJ1-1; TRBD1 agrees at 7 bases. The junction had 8 bases not matched to a gene; V was cut back by 3 bases and J by 7 bases. Per the germline V gene, CDR1 is SEHNR and CDR2 is FQNEAQ (reference sequence). This CDR3 region has 14 residues. CDR3 sequence (DNA): TGTGCCAGCAGCTTCACAGGGGCCAGCGATGAAGCTTTCTTT. This sequence encodes CASSFTGASDEAFF.

The chain carries TRBV19 and TRBJ2-2; 8 bases are shared with TRBD2. Germline V gene data show CDR1 as LNHDA and CDR2 as SQIVND (reference sequence). Trimming removed 8 bases from V and 3 bases from J; junction bases left unmatched: 2. The CDR3 has 13 residues. The CDR3 sequence: CASFGGDTGELFF. CDR3 in DNA: TGTGCCAGTTTCGGGGGGGACACCGGGGAGCTGTTTTTT.

Concerning this clone itself: Other DNA sequences in this specimen translate into the identical CDR3. This chain uses TRBV20-1 with TRBJ2-3; D is undetermined. In germline, CDR1 is DFQATT, CDR2 SNEGSKA (reference sequence). V was shortened by 6 bases and J by 6 bases, with 7 bases between the two germline ends. CDR3 length equals 10 residues. The CDR3 DNA sequence: TGCAGTGCCAGCAGGGATACGCAGTATTTT. Amino acids: CSASRDTQYF.

The rearrangement links TRBV5-6 to TRBJ1-1, with D uncertain. CDR3 size: 13 residues. The V end lost 6 bases, the J end lost 1 base, and 10 bases lay between the germline ends. Germline values: CDR1 SGHDT, CDR2 YYEEEE. CDR3 loop: CASTLAGNTEAFF. CDR3 coding DNA: TGTGCCAGCACTTTGGCAGGGAACACTGAAGCTTTCTTT.

The J gene is TRBJ2-2, the V gene TRBV27, with D possibly TRBD2 on 6 matching bases. Per germline, CDR1 MNHEY and CDR2 SMNVEV (reference sequence). V was pared by 6 bases and J by 3 bases, with 14 bases between. CDR3 length equals 15 residues. For the CDR3, the DNA is TGTGCCAGCAGGGGCCGGGACTTTCACACCGGGGAGCTGTTTTTT. Amino acids: CASRGRDFHTGELFF.

This clone was counted once. This chain joins TRBV7-8 and TRBJ2-3, with a tentative D call TRBD2 (6 bases). The V end lost 7 bases, the J end lost 1 base, and 15 bases lay between the germline ends. There are 15 residues in the CDR3. Germline CDR1 reads SGHVS; CDR2 reads FQNEAQ. CDR3 sequence: CASIGGIRGTDTQYF. The CDR3 nucleotides are TGTGCCAGCATCGGGGGTATTAGAGGCACAGATACGCAGTATTTT.

The J gene is TRBJ1-2, the V gene TRBV5-4; D unresolved. The CDR3 contains 14 residues. V lost 0 bases and J lost 4, with 10 bases in between. Germline V gene data show CDR1 as SGHNT and CDR2 as YYREEE (reference sequence). The CDR3 reads CASSLAPTAYGYTF. DNA of the CDR3: TGTGCCAGCAGCTTGGCCCCCACAGCCTATGGCTACACCTTC.